Below, 22 T cell receptor beta chains from the same sample are listed, as sequenced in a study of T cells in Graves' hyperthyroidism and ophthalmopathy. The CDR3 regions of TCR beta were amplified from RNA transcripts. The TCR CDR3 first-round RT-PCR relied on the HTBI primer set. TCRdb reanalysed the multiplex PCR reads using MiXCR and keeps one entry per CDR3 protein. This sample has about 350,000 distinct CDR3 sequences, with approximately 15% found just once. The sample was blood. Receptors were obtained from a woman in her thirties with Graves' hyperthyroidism.

V gene TRBV9 combines with J gene TRBJ2-1, with TRBD2 matching over 7 bases. Germline CDR1 is SGDLS and CDR2 is YYNGEE. V lost 5 bases to trimming and J lost 0 bases; unmatched junction nucleotides: 5. This CDR3 comprises 15 residues. As DNA, the CDR3 is TGTGCCAGCAGTCCCGGGACTACCTCCTACAATGAGCAGTTCTTC. The encoded protein is CASSPGTTSYNEQFF. Complete variable domain (other parts from reference TRBV9 and TRBJ2-1): DSGVTQTPKHLITATGQRVTLRCSPRSGDLSVYWYQQSLDQGLQFLIQYYNGEERAKGNILERFSAQQFPDLHSELNLSSLELGDSALYFCASSPGTTSYNEQFFGPGTRLTVL.

This clonotype was counted many times. The chain has TRBV11-1 and TRBJ1-6; D remains ambiguous. This CDR3 has 14 residues. Per germline, CDR1 SGHAT and CDR2 FQDESV (reference sequence). V lost 3 bases, J lost 7 bases, and 10 bases lay in between. In nucleotides, the CDR3 is TGTGCCAGCAGCTTTGGACGGTCAAATTCACCCCTCCACTTT. It yields the protein CASSFGRSNSPLHF.

In the case of this clonotype: One end of the junction fails to match germline, which may point to a read error. The V gene is TRBV6-1, the J gene TRBJ2-2; D not certain. This CDR3 region has 18 residues. The germline gives CDR1 MNHNS, CDR2 SASEGT. CDR3 nucleotides: TGTGCCAGCAGGAAACTGAGCCGTCGACACACTAACACCAGGGAGCTGTTTTTT. Its translation: CASRKLSRRHTNTRELFF.

This chain links TRBV14 with TRBJ2-1; 7 bases are shared with TRBD2. The CDR3 covers 17 residues. Germline loops: CDR1 SGHDN, CDR2 FVKESK. Trimming cost V 1 base and J 7 bases; bases outside gene matches: 13. CDR3 coding DNA: TGTGCCAGCAGCCAAGGCCCTTCTGGCGGGAGTTTTAATGAGCAGTTCTTC. It yields the protein CASSQGPSGGSFNEQFF.

This clonotype has only a few counts. Written as DNA, the CDR3 is TGCAGTGCTAGTACAGGGGGCAGCAATCAGCCCCAGCATTTT. This gives the protein CSASTGGSNQPQHF. This chain uses TRBV20-1 with TRBJ1-5, with TRBD1 matching over 9 bases. The CDR3 has 14 residues. V was pared by 3 bases and J by 1 base, with 1 base of the junction left unmatched. The germline V gene encodes CDR1 DFQATT and CDR2 SNEGSKA (reference sequence).

The table lists this clonotype with many counts. The rearrangement uses TRBV2 and TRBJ2-3; D is possibly TRBD1 or TRBD2 (5 bases each). CDR1 is SNHLY, CDR2 FYNNEI, per germline. V lost 2 bases and J 2 bases, leaving 11 bases between the germline ends. This CDR3 is 15 amino acids long. The CDR3 nucleotides read TGTGCCAGCAGTGAAACTACCGGGACCACAGATACGCAGTATTTT. Translation gives CASSETTGTTDTQYF. The variable domain in full, completed from reference TRBV2 and TRBJ2-3, reads EPEVTQTPSHQVTQMGQEVILRCVPISNHLYFYWYRQILGQKVEFLVSFYNNEISEKSEIFDDQFSVERPDGSNFTLKIRSTKLEDSAMYFCASSETTGTTDTQYFGPGTRLTVL.

This clonotype was observed a handful of times. One base away lies a much larger clone, so this may be a sequencing read error. V gene TRBV28 combines with J gene TRBJ2-5, with 8 nucleotides matching TRBD1. There are 15 residues in the CDR3. Per the germline V gene, CDR1 is MDHEN and CDR2 is SYDVKM. The CDR3 DNA sequence: TGTGCCGGCAGCCCCACAGGACAGGGCGAAGAGACCCAGTACTTC. Translated: CAGSPTGQGEETQYF.

The J gene is TRBJ2-5, the V gene TRBV6-2 or TRBV6-3; D gene uncertain. Trimming shortened V by 2 bases and J by 3 bases, and 10 bases separated the two germline ends. Germline loops: CDR1 MNHEY, CDR2 SVGEGT. The CDR3 contains 14 residues. CDR3 region: CASSYVPVEETQYF. The CDR3, as DNA: TGTGCCAGCAGTTACGTCCCCGTAGAAGAGACCCAGTACTTC.

This chain links TRBV20-1 with TRBJ2-7; 8 bases align to TRBD2. The CDR3 has 14 residues. Germline-derived CDR1 and CDR2 are DFQATT and SNEGSKA (reference sequence). The V segment lost 3 bases and the J segment 0 bases; nucleotides outside the gene matches: 4. The CDR3, as DNA: TGCAGTGCTAGTATAGGGACTAGCTCCTACGAGCAGTACTTC. It codes for CSASIGTSSYEQYF.

V is TRBV5-6 and J is TRBJ1-5; D not resolved. Germline lookup yields CDR1 SGHDT and CDR2 YYEEEE. V lost 4 bases and J 9 bases, leaving 11 bases between the germline ends. The CDR3 totals 12 residues. The CDR3 region has the DNA TGTGCCAGCAGCGGCCGCCGGGGGCCCCAGCATTTT. Residues: CASSGRRGPQHF.

The table lists this clonotype with many counts. The chain links TRBV24-1 to TRBJ2-5; no definite D call. V lost 8 bases to trimming and J lost 2 bases, with 14 bases between them. Germline V gene data show CDR1 as KGHDR and CDR2 as SFDVKD. This CDR3 is built from 14 residues. The CDR3 reads CATKEIGQQETQYF. The CDR3 DNA sequence: TGTGCCACCAAAGAGATCGGCCAGCAAGAGACCCAGTACTTC.

Details on this clonotype: A read error is likely, as this CDR3 ends without the conserved phenylalanine or tryptophan. V is TRBV6-1 and J is TRBJ2-7, with 7 bases matching TRBD2. The CDR3 length is 15 residues. Germline CDR1 reads MNHNS; CDR2 reads SASEGT. As DNA, the CDR3 is TGCGCCAGCAGTGACCAGCGGGAACCCCCCTACGAGCAGTACCTC. This encodes CASSDQREPPYEQYL.

This clonotype was seen a few times. The chain couples TRBV30 to TRBJ2-3, with 7 bases aligning to TRBD2. Trimming removed 5 bases from V and 6 bases from J; junction bases left unmatched: 14. The length of the CDR3 is 15 residues. The germline V gene encodes CDR1 GTSNPN and CDR2 SVGIG (reference sequence). The CDR3 DNA reads TGTGCCTGGTCCCCCCCCGGGAGGCCAGGGGATACGCAGTATTTT. Its protein is CAWSPPGRPGDTQYF.

The chain uses TRBV20-1 and TRBJ2-3; no definite D call. Between the trimmed V and J ends, which lost 5 bases and 0 bases, there was a span of 9 bases. Per the germline V gene, CDR1 is DFQATT and CDR2 is SNEGSKA (reference sequence). The CDR3 loop spans 13 amino acids. CDR3 amino acids: CSAGRVSTDTQYF. DNA for the CDR3: TGCAGTGCTGGCCGTGTGAGCACAGATACGCAGTATTTT.

This clonotype has just one count. The rearrangement uses TRBV30 and TRBJ1-2, with 9 bases that match TRBD1. Germline V lookup: CDR1 GTSNPN, CDR2 SVGIG (reference sequence). V trimming: 5 bases; J trimming: 10 bases; junction bases outside the gene matches: 11. The CDR3 length is 13 residues. CDR3 DNA sequence: TGTGCCTGGTGTCCCGGACAGGGGAGAGACTACACCTTC. This gives the protein CAWCPGQGRDYTF.

The chain joins TRBV9 to TRBJ1-6; no clear D gene. Germline V gives CDR1 SGDLS, CDR2 YYNGEE. The V gene lost 0 bases and the J gene lost 5 bases, with 9 bases spanning the gap. The CDR3 spans 15 residues. The CDR3 DNA is TGTGCCAGCAGCGTAGGCCACGGGGATAATTCACCCCTCCACTTT. The encoded protein is CASSVGHGDNSPLHF.

This clonotype was counted ten times or more. The V call is TRBV7-2, the J call TRBJ2-5; 8 nucleotides line up with TRBD2. Germline V gene lookup returns CDR1 SGHTA and CDR2 FQGNSA. V shed 5 bases and J 0 bases; nucleotides not matched to a gene: 5. The CDR3 covers 15 residues. The CDR3 DNA sequence: TGTGCCAGCAGCACTCCTAGCGGGTACCAAGAGACCCAGTACTTC. Translation: CASSTPSGYQETQYF.

This clonotype was detected many times. The rearrangement uses TRBV28 and TRBJ2-7; TRBD1 aligns across 9 bases. The junction had 5 bases not matched to a gene; V was cut back by 4 bases and J by 1 base. This CDR3 region has 15 residues. Germline assignment: CDR1 MDHEN and CDR2 SYDVKM. As DNA, the CDR3 is TGTGCCAGCAGTTACAGGGGGCGGAGATCCTACGAGCAGTACTTC. This gives the protein CASSYRGRRSYEQYF.

The genes are TRBV4-2 and TRBJ1-2; D not certain. This CDR3 has 15 amino acids. Germline-derived CDR1 and CDR2 are LGHNA and YNFKEQ. With 5 bases removed from V and 0 bases from J, the gap between germline ends came to 13 bases. The CDR3, as DNA: TGTGCCAGCAGCGAAGGACGGACTTCTAACTATGGCTACACCTTC. This encodes CASSEGRTSNYGYTF.

This clonotype was seen many times. The chain uses TRBV6-1 and TRBJ1-1, with 9 positions matching TRBD1. The CDR3 has 14 residues. Germline V gene lookup returns CDR1 MNHNS and CDR2 SASEGT. Unmatched junction bases numbered 3, after V lost 4 bases and J lost 3 bases. The CDR3 nucleotides read TGTGCCAGCAGTGGGGACAGGGATTACACTGAAGCTTTCTTT. Translating it yields CASSGDRDYTEAFF.

This clonotype appeared a few times. The chain is built from TRBV28 and TRBJ2-6, with 12 bases fitting TRBD1. Germline trimming cut 4 bases from V and 4 bases from J; bases unmatched to any gene: 8. The V gene's germline CDR1 is MDHEN and CDR2 SYDVKM. This CDR3 is built from 18 residues. In DNA form, the CDR3 reads TGTGCCAGCAGTTATCCGGGACAGGGGGCTTCGGGGGCCAACGTCCTGACTTTC. It yields the protein CASSYPGQGASGANVLTF.

This clonotype was seen more than once but under ten times. The chain employs TRBV28 and TRBJ2-5, with 11 nucleotides matching TRBD2. V shed 6 bases, J shed 5 bases, and the junction held 8 bases outside the gene matches. This CDR3 has 15 residues. The germline gives CDR1 MDHEN, CDR2 SYDVKM. The CDR3 nucleotides read TGTGCCAGCAGATCCCGACTAGCGGGAAGGGAGACCCAGTACTTC. Translating it yields CASRSRLAGRETQYF.